This T cell receptor beta chain was sequenced in a study of blood T cell repertoires in COVID-19 (dated by TCRdb to the early 2020s). General notes on the study: Samples covering the acute and convalescent phases of COVID-19 were provided by collaborators in the United States, Italy and Spain. Samples were obtained from the ongoing ImmuneRACE study (first 160 participants) and from 1,254 subjects provided by 6 global collaborators. The prospective study material was composed of cDNA or gDNA derived from T cells, B-cell-depleted T cells, or PBMCs. A de-identified subject ID, COVID-19 status, age in years and sex were almost always included in the sample metadata. A freely available public database, intended as a resource for researchers studying the immune response to SARS-CoV-2, is where the repertoires were released. Where available, HLA class I and class II types were obtained from metadata supplied by the sample provider rather than from assay-based typing. The dataset comprised deeply sampled blood TCRbeta repertoires from subjects exposed to, actively infected with, or recovered from COVID-19. What the work shows at the level of the full study, not this receptor alone: Clinical and demographic metadata were provided uncurated, with the amount varying by source and participant.

As regards this clone: Its antigen specificity is not known. No per-base quality is available; no much larger clone lies one base away.

The immunoSEQ Assay, a bias-controlled multiplex PCR, was used to amplify TCRbeta CDR3 regions from genomic DNA. The paper's processing steps were these. Within the assay, amplification of reference gene primers was used to estimate how many nucleated cells each sample contained. To quantify the absolute abundance of each unique TCRbeta CDR3 rearrangement, sequence reads were collapsed and filtered. For each sample, productive Simpson clonality was calculated by taking the square root of Simpson's diversity index across productive rearrangements. This immuneACCESS table, as held by TCRdb, lists in-frame sequences with V and J called but not all clones. Of the missing ones, under half trace to an unresolved V gene in checked studies; the others have no known cause. V, J and clone size reflect that table, while D and trimming were determined from the DNA. The sample records 35,000 or so clones, about nine tenths of which are singletons. The ten most abundant clones make up more than 4% of the sample.

The collaborating institutions used their own protocols to collect whole blood in K2EDTA tubes. Collaborator samples were shipped for TCRbeta analysis as frozen whole blood, isolated PBMCs, or DNA extracted from either sample type. The TCR comes from a human donor in a cohort sampled during active COVID-19. The sample was peripheral blood.

Here is the DNA: TGTGCCAGCAGTTTAGGGGGGGCGGTTGAGCAGTTCTTC. Its protein product is CASSLGGAVEQFF. The chain employs TRBV28 and TRBJ2-1, with a tentative D gene TRBD2 over 7 matching bases. CDR1 is given as MDHEN and CDR2 as SYDVKM, both from the germline V gene. V drops 2 bases and J drops 9 bases, leaving 11 bases in between. CDR3 length: 13 amino acids, cysteine to phenylalanine. The sequence is cut down to CDR3 DNA, 39 bases in frame from base 1.